This T cell receptor (beta chain) emerged from a study of fetal regulatory T cell absence and autoimmunity. This table comes from immunoSEQ multiplex PCR, and its TCRdb copy is limited to in-frame clones, with some not included. This table has about 43,000 clones, about 79% appearing once. Sequencing was carried out using cord blood. The origin of this receptor is a newborn boy with IPEX syndrome.

The CDR3 DNA follows: TGTGCCAGCAGCCCGGGACTAGCTTCCTACGAGCAGTACTTC. This sequence encodes CASSPGLASYEQYF. The chain is built from TRBV27 and TRBJ2-7; the match to TRBD2 covers 9 bases. Germline CDR1 MNHEY, CDR2 SMNVEV (reference sequence). CDR3 length: 14 amino acids. Germline trimming cut 6 bases from V and 1 base from J; bases unmatched to any gene: 4.